This entry is about one T cell receptor (beta chain). Germline V gives CDR1 MRHNA, CDR2 SNTAGT. J was trimmed by 5 bases and V by 7 bases; bases with no gene match: 6. The CDR3 contains 15 residues. This record comes from a study of cytomegalovirus exposure and HLA in healthy donors. 60 Vbeta and 13 Jbeta primers were used in PCR. Here immunoSEQ multiplex PCR was the method, and the copy in TCRdb shows in-frame clones only, minus some. The sample records more than 250,000 clones, around 90% being singletons. The sequence derives from a young woman in good health and CMV-seronegative. What was sequenced was PBMCs. This chain connects TRBV6-4 to TRBJ2-1; 12 bases map to TRBD2. The CDR3 region is CASKILAGGNNEQFF. The CDR3 DNA follows: TGTGCCAGCAAGATACTAGCGGGGGGCAACAATGAGCAGTTCTTC.